Below, one TCR beta chain is given with its context. Its antigen remains unknown. This entry is derived from a study of OX40 agonist ivuxolimab in advanced cancers. Study-level information: Ivuxolimab was administered intravenously to patients at 0.01 to 10 mg/kg every 2 weeks. Earlier treatment with anti-PD-1, anti-PD-L1 or anti-CTLA-4 was permitted, and over 35% had received some. General observations from the study: On average, CD8+ T cells had more expanded clones than CD4+. Low levels of normalized T-cell clonal expansion also appeared in some nonresponders.

Sequenced by immunoSEQ multiplex PCR; TCRdb stores in-frame clones only, minus some. The table includes more than 80,000 clones, less than 95% detected once. The CDR3 has 15 residues. Germline V gives CDR1 MDHEN, CDR2 SYDVKM. Trimming removed 4 bases at V and 7 bases at J, with 20 bases between. This receptor was taken from an adult with an advanced solid tumor such as melanoma, head and neck, liver or kidney cancer. The sample here was CD4+ or CD8+ T cells sorted from blood, taken in a trial of the OX40 agonist ivuxolimab. The chain has TRBV28 and TRBJ2-7; D gene unclear. CDR3 sequence reads: CASSSRLVRTREQYF. In nucleotides, the CDR3 is TGTGCCAGCAGTTCTCGGTTGGTCCGCACGAGGGAGCAGTACTTC.